This T cell receptor beta chain was retrieved from a study of cytomegalovirus exposure and HLA in healthy donors. It was with 60 Vbeta and 13 Jbeta primers that the PCR ran. Some clones are missing from TCRdb's copy, which holds only in-frame ones; the method was immunoSEQ multiplex PCR. This table holds 100,000 or so clones, roughly 84% found once. This clone was seen once. Germline is not matched at one junction end, which may reflect a read error. Sequenced sample: PBMCs. This sequence originates from a man aged 18 to 29 in good health and CMV-seronegative.

The CDR3 region is CASSSTSLEETQYF. The CDR3 bases are TGTGCTAGCAGCTCGACTAGTTTGGAGGAGACCCAGTACTTC. The chain is built from TRBV7-7 and TRBJ2-5, with D possibly matching TRBD2 (6 bases). Germline CDR1 is SSHAT and CDR2 is FNYEAQ (reference sequence). CDR3 length: 14 residues. Combining the CDR3 with reference TRBV7-7 and TRBJ2-5 gives the whole variable domain GAGVSQSPRYKVTKRGQDVTLRCDPISSHATLYWYQQALGQGPEFLTYFNYEAQPDKSGLPSDRFSAERPEGSISTLTIQRTEQRDSAMYRCASSSTSLEETQYFGPGTRLLVL.